The clone carrying this T cell receptor beta chain occurred a few times. The antigen is unknown. The CDR3 covers 13 residues. V was shortened by 7 bases and J by 1 base, with 10 bases between the two germline ends. Germline CDR1 SNHLY, CDR2 FYNNEI. The source of the sample is a study of cytomegalovirus exposure and HLA in healthy donors. Study context: The Caucasian-associated ancestry cluster contained about 80% of the roughly 400 genotyped donors. General study findings and limits: Reports indicated that the classifier achieved high specificity and sensitivity in diagnosing cytomegalovirus status. Association with HLA alleles at 0.05 false discovery rate was found for 17,000 or so TCR beta sequences in a later analysis.

The primer mix had 60 Vbeta and 13 Jbeta primers. Here immunoSEQ multiplex PCR was the method, and the copy in TCRdb shows in-frame clones only, minus some. The sample lists approximately 150,000 clones; roughly 76% were seen once. The chain couples TRBV2 to TRBJ1-1, with unresolved D. Sequenced: PBMCs. The origin of this receptor is a woman aged 25 to 39 in good health and CMV-seronegative. DNA for the CDR3: TGTGCCAGCAATATGGGCCCGAACACTGAAGCTTTCTTT. This gives the protein CASNMGPNTEAFF.